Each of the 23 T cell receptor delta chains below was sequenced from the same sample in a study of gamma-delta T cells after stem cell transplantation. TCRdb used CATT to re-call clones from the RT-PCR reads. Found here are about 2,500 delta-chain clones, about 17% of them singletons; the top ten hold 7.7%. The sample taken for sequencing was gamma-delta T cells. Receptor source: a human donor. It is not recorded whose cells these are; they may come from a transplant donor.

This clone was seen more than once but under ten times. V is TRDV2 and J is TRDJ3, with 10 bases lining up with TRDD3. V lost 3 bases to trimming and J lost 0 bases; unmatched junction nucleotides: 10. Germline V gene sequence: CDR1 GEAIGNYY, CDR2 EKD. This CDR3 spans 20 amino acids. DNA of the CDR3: TGTGCCTGTGACTCCGCCACTGGGGGATCTCGCTCCTGGGACACCCGACAGATGTTTTTC. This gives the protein CACDSATGGSRSWDTRQMFF.

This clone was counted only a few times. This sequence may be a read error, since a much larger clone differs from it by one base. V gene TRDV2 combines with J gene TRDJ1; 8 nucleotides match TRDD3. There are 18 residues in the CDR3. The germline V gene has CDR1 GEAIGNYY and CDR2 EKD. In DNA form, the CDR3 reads TGTGCCAGTGACACCGCGGGCCTGGGGGAACCGTACACCGATAAACTCATCTTT. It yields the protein CASDTAGLGEPYTDKLIF.

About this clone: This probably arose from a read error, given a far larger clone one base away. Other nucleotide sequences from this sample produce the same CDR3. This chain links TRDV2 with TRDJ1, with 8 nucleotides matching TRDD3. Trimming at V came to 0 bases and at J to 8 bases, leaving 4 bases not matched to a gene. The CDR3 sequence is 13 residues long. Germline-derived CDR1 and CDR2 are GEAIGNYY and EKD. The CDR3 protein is CACDTWGIDKLIF. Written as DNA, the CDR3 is TGTGCCTGTGACACCTGGGGGATCGACAAACTCATCTTT.

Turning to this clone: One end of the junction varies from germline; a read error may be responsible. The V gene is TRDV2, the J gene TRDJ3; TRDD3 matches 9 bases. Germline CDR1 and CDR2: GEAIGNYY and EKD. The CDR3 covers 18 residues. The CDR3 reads CACDVVLGDSWDTRRMFF. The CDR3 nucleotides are TGTGCCTGTGACGTCGTACTGGGGGACTCCTGGGACACCCGACGGATGTTTTTC.

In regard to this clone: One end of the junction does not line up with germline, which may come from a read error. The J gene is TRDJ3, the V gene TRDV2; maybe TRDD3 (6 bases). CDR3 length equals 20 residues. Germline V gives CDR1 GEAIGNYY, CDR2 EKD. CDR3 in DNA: TGTGCCTGTGACACCGTCGGACTGGGCTTGATCTCCTGTGACAACCGACAGATGTTTTTC. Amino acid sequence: CACDTVGLGLISCDNRQMFF.

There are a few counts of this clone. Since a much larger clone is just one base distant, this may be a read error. The CDR3 sequence is CAWDPAPSYNNRLGSDKLIF. The CDR3 DNA reads TGTGCCTGGGACCCGGCCCCTTCCTACAACAATCGACTGGGTTCCGATAAACTCATCTTT. This chain uses TRDV2 with TRDJ1; 9 nucleotides agree with TRDD2. V was pared by 7 bases and J by 3 bases, with 26 bases of the junction left unmatched. Germline values: CDR1 GEAIGNYY, CDR2 EKD. The CDR3 is 20 amino acids.

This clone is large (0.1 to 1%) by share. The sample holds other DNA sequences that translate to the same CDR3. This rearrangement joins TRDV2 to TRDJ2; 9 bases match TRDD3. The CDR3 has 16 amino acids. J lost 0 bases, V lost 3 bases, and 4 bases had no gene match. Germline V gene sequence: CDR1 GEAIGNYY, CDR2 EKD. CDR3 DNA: TGTGCCTGTGACCCGTACTGGGGGACTTTGACAGCACAACTCTTCTTT. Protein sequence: CACDPYWGTLTAQLFF.

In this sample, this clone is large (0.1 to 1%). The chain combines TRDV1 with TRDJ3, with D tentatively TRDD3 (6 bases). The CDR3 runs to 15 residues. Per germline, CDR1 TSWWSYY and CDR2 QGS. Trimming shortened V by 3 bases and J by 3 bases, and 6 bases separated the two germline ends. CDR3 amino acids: CALGEGYWDTRQMFF. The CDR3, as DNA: TGTGCTCTTGGGGAGGGATACTGGGACACCCGACAGATGTTTTTC.

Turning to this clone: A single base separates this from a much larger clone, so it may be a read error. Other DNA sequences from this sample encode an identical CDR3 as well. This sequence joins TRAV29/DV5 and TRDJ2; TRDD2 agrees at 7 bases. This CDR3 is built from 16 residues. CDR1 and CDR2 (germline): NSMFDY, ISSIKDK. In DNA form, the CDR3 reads TGCGCAGCAAGCCACCTTCCTCCCGGCCGGACAGCACAACTCTTCTTT. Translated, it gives CAASHLPPGRTAQLFF.

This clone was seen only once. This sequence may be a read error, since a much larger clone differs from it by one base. The CDR3 DNA follows: TGTGCCTGTGACACCGGAAGGTACTGGGGAAGTCCCTGGGACACCCGACAGATGTTTTTC. Amino acids: CACDTGRYWGSPWDTRQMFF. The chain is built from TRDV2 and TRDJ3; 7 nucleotides agree with TRDD3. Matching the DNA to germline supplied the J gene, which TCRdb does not give. V lost 0 bases to trimming and J lost 2 bases; unmatched junction nucleotides: 12. The CDR3 totals 20 residues. Germline CDR1 and CDR2: GEAIGNYY and EKD.

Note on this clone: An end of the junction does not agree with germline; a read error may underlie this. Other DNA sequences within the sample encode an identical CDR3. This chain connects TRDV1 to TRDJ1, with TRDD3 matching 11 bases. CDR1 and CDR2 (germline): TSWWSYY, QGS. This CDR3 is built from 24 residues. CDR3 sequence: CALGERPSFWLVLGDKRYTDKLIF. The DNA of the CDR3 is TGCGCTCTTGGGGAACGGCCTTCTTTCTGGCTGGTACTGGGGGATAAACGCTACACCGATAAACTCATCTTT.

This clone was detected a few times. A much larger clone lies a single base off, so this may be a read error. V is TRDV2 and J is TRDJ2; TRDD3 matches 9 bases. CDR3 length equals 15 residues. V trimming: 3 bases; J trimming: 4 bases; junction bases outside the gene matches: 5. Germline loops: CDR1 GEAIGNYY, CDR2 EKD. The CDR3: CACDRLGDSTAQLFF. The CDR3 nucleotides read TGTGCCTGTGACCGGCTGGGGGATTCGACAGCACAACTCTTCTTT.

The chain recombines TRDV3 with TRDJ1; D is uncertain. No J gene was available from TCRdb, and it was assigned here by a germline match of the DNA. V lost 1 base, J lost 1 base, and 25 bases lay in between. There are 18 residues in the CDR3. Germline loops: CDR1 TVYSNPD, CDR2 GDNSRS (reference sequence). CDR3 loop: CAFIKSRVETTSTDKLIF. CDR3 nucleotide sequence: TGTGCCTTTATAAAGTCGAGGGTGGAGACTACATCCACCGATAAACTCATCTTT.

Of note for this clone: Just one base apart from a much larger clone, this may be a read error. CDR3 region: CACDTGNWGTSSWDTRKMFF. CDR3 DNA: TGTGCCTGTGACACCGGGAACTGGGGGACCAGCTCCTGGGACACCCGAAAGATGTTTTTC. The chain links TRDV2 to TRDJ3, with 9 bases fitting TRDD3. TCRdb records no J gene; here it was assigned by comparing the DNA to germline. CDR3 length equals 20 residues. Germline assignment: CDR1 GEAIGNYY and CDR2 EKD.

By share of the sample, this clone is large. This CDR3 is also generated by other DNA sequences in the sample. CDR3 residues: CACDTGGYTDKLIF. The CDR3 nucleotides read TGTGCCTGTGACACCGGGGGATACACCGATAAACTCATCTTT. This chain connects TRDV2 to TRDJ1; 7 bases fit TRDD3. The CDR3 is made up of 14 amino acids. From germline, CDR1 is GEAIGNYY and CDR2 EKD. V was clipped by 0 bases and J by 0 bases; unmatched bases: 0.

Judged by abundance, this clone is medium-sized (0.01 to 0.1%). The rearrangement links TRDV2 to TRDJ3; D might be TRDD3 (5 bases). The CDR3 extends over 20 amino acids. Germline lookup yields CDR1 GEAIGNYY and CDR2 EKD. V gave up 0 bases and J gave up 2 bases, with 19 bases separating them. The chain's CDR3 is CACDTHPGNTVPWDTRQMFF. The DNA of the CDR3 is TGTGCCTGTGACACCCACCCGGGGAATACGGTGCCCTGGGACACCCGACAGATGTTTTTC.

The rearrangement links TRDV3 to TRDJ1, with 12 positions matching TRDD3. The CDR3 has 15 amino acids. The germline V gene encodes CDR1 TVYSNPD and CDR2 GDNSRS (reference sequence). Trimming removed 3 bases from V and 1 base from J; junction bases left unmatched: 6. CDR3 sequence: CALYWGIQGTDKLIF. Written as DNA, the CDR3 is TGTGCCTTGTACTGGGGGATACAGGGCACCGATAAACTCATCTTT.

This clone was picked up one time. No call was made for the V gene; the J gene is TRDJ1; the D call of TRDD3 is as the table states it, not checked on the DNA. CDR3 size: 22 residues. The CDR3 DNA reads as TGTTCTCTTGGGGCCCCGGTCGTTCTGTTGCCTCTAGGGGGATACTACTCCGATAACCTCATCTTT. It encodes CSLGAPVVLLPLGGYYSDNLIF.

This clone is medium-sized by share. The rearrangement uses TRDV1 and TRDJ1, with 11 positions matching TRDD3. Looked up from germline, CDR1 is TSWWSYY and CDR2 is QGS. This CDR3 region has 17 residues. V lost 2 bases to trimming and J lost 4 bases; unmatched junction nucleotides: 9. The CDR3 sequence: CALGELSHWGIIDKLIF. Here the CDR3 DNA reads TGTGCTCTTGGGGAATTATCTCACTGGGGGATAATCGATAAACTCATCTTT.

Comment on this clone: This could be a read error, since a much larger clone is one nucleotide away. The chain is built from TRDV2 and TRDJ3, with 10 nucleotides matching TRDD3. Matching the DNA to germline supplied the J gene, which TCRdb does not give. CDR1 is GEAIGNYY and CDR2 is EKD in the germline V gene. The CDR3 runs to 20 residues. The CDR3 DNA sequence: TGTGCCTGTGACATCCTTACTGGGGGATGGAGCTCCTGGGACACCCGGCAGATGTTTTTC. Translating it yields CACDILTGGWSSWDTRQMFF.

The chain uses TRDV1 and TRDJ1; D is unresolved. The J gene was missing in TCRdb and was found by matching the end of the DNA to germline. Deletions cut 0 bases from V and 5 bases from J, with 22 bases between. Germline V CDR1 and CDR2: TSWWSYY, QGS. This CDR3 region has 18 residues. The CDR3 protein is CALGELPPGPHREDKLIF. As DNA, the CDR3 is TGTGCTCTTGGGGAACTCCCCCCGGGCCCTCACCGAGAGGATAAACTCATCTTT.

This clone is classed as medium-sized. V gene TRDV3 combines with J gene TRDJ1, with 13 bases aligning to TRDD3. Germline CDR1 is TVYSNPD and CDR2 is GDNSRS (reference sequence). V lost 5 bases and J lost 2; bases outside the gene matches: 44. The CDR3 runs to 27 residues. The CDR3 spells CALKRLTWVFGLPTSTGGYGVTDKLIF. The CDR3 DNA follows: TGTGCCCTTAAGCGACTGACCTGGGTCTTTGGCCTTCCCACCAGTACTGGGGGATACGGGGTTACCGATAAACTCATCTTT. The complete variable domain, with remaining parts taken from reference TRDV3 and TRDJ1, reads CDKVTQSSPDQTVASGSEVVLLCTYDTVYSNPDLFWYRIRPDYSFQFVFYGDNSRSEGADFTQGRFSVKHILTQKAFHLVISPVRTEDSATYYCALKRLTWVFGLPTSTGGYGVTDKLIFGKGTRVTVEP.

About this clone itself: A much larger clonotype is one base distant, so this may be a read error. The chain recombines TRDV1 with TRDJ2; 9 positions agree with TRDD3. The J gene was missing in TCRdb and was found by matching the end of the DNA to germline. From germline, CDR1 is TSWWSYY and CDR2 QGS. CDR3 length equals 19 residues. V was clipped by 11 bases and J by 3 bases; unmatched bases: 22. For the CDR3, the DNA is TGTGCTATTGTAGCGCCTACGGCTGGGGATACGGCACTGACAGCACAACTCTTCTTT. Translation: CAIVAPTAGDTALTAQLFF.